Described below is a single T cell receptor beta chain sequence and its context. Generated by immunoSEQ multiplex PCR, the TCRdb table keeps only in-frame clones and is missing some. Of roughly 240,000 clones listed, 80% to 90% were seen once; the top ten hold around 0.87%. The sample originates from a study of blood T cell repertoires in COVID-19. Turning to the study itself: Donors in the United States, Italy and Spain gave samples during acute or convalescent COVID-19.

This receptor was identified in a man in his forties or fifties who had been exposed to COVID-19. Material: PBMCs or T cells enriched from blood (not recorded which).

In DNA, the CDR3 is TGTGCCAGCAGTTTACACAGGGGAAGGACCGGGGAGCTGTTTTTT. As protein: CASSLHRGRTGELFF. V and J are TRBV28 and TRBJ2-2; TRBD1 matches at 7 bases. V was pared by 2 bases and J by 5 bases, with 5 bases of the junction left unmatched. CDR1 is MDHEN and CDR2 is SYDVKM in the germline V gene. This CDR3 comprises 15 residues.